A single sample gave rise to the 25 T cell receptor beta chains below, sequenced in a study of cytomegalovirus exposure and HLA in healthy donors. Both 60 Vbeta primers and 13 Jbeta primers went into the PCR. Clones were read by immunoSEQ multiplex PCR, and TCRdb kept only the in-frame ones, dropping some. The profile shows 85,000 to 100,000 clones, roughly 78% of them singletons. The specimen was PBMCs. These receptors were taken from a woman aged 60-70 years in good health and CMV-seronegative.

CDR3 sequence: CASSIVSGGAYEQYF. CDR3 sequence (DNA): TGTGCCAGTAGTATAGTCAGCGGGGGAGCCTACGAGCAGTACTTC. V usage is TRBV19 and J usage is TRBJ2-7; 8 bases fit TRBD2. The V and J ends lost 1 base and 2 bases, in that order; junction bases with no gene match: 4. The CDR3 has 15 amino acids. Germline assignment: CDR1 LNHDA and CDR2 SQIVND (reference sequence). Full variable domain (remainder filled in from reference TRBV19 and TRBJ2-7): DGGITQSPKYLFRKEGQNVTLSCEQNLNHDAMYWYRQDPGQGLRLIYYSQIVNDFQKGDIAEGYSVSREKKESFPLTVTSAQKNPTAFYLCASSIVSGGAYEQYFGPGTRLTVT.

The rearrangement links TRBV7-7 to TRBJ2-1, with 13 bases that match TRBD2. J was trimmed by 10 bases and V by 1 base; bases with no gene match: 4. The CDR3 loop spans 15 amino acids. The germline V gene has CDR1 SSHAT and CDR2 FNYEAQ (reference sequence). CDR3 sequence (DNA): TGTGCCAGCAGCTTAGGACTAGCGGGAGGCGAAGAGCAGTTCTTC. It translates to CASSLGLAGGEEQFF.

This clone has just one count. The CDR3 reads CASNDGQGETQYF. The DNA of the CDR3 is TGCGCCAGCAACGATGGACAGGGGGAGACCCAGTACTTC. The chain uses TRBV10-1 and TRBJ2-5; TRBD1 aligns across 9 bases. The CDR3 spans 13 residues. V was clipped by 7 bases and J by 5 bases; unmatched bases: 5. CDR1 and CDR2 from the germline V gene are WNHNN and SYGVQD (reference sequence).

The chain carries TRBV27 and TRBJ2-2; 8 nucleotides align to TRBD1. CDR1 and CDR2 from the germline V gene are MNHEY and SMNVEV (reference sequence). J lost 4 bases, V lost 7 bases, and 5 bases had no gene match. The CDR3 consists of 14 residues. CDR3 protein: CASTQGGGTGELFF. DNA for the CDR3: TGTGCCAGCACACAGGGGGGAGGCACCGGGGAGCTGTTTTTT.

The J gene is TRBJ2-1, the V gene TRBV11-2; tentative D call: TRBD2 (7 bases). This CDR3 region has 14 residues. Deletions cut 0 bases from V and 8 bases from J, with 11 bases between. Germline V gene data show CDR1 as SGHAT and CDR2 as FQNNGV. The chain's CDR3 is CASSLEGGPYEQFF. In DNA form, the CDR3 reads TGTGCCAGCAGCTTAGAGGGGGGGCCGTATGAGCAGTTCTTC.

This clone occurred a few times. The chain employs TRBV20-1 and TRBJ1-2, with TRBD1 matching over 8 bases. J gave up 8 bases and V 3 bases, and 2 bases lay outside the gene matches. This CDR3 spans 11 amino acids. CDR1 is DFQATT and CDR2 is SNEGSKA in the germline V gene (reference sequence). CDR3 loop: CSARDREGYTF. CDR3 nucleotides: TGCAGTGCTAGGGACAGGGAAGGCTACACCTTC.

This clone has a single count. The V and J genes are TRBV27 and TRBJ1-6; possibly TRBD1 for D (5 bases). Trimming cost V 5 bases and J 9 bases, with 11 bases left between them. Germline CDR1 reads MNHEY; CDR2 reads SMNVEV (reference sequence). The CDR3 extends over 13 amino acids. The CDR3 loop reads CASSPTGGSPLHF. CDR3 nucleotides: TGTGCCAGCAGTCCCACCGGGGGTTCACCCCTCCACTTT.

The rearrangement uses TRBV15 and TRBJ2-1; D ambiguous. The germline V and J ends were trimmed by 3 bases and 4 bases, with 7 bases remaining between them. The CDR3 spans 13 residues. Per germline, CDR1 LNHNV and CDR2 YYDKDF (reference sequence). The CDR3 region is CATSRAKYNEQFF. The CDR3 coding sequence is TGTGCCACCAGCAGGGCAAAGTACAATGAGCAGTTCTTC.

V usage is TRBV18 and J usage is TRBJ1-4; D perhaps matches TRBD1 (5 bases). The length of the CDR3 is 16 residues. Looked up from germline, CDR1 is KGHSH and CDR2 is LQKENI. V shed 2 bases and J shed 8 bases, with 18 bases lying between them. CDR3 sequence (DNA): TGTGCCAGCTCACCAATTGGGGGACGGGAGAACGAAAAACTGTTTTTT. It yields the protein CASSPIGGRENEKLFF. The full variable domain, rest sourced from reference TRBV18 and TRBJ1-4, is NAGVMQNPRHLVRRRGQEARLRCSPMKGHSHVYWYRQLPEEGLKFMVYLQKENIIDESGMPKERFSAEFPKEGPSILRIQQVVRGDSAAYFCASSPIGGRENEKLFFGSGTQLSVL.

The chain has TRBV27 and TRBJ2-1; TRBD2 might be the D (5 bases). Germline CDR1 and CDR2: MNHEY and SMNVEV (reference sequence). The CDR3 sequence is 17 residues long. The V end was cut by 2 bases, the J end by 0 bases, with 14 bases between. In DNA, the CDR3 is TGTGCCAGCAGTTTAACCGGGTACGAGGGCTCCTACAATGAGCAGTTCTTC. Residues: CASSLTGYEGSYNEQFF.

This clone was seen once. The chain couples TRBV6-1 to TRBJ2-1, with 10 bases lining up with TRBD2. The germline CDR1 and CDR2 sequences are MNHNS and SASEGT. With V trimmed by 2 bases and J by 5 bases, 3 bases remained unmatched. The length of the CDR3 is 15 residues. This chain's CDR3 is CASSELAGANNEQFF. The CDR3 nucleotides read TGTGCCAGCAGTGAACTAGCGGGGGCTAACAATGAGCAGTTCTTC.

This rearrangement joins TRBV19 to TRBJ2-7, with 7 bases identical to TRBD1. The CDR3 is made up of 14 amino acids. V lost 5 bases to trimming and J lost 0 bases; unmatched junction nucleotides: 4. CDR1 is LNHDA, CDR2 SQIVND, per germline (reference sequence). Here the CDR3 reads CASSPTGSSYEQYF. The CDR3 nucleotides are TGTGCCAGTAGTCCGACAGGGAGCTCCTACGAGCAGTACTTC. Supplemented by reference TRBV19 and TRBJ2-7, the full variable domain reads DGGITQSPKYLFRKEGQNVTLSCEQNLNHDAMYWYRQDPGQGLRLIYYSQIVNDFQKGDIAEGYSVSREKKESFPLTVTSAQKNPTAFYLCASSPTGSSYEQYFGPGTRLTVT.

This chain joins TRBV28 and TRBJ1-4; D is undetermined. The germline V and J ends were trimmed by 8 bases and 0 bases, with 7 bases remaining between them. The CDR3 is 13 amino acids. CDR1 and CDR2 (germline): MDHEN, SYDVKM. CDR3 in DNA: TGTGCCAGCTTTAGTACAACTAATGAAAAACTGTTTTTT. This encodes CASFSTTNEKLFF.

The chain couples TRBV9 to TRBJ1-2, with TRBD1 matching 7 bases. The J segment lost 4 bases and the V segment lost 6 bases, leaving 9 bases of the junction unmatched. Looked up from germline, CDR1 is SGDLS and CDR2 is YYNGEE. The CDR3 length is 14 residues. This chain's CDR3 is CASTPGQSSYGYTF. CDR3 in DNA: TGTGCCAGCACCCCGGGACAGAGTTCCTATGGCTACACCTTC.

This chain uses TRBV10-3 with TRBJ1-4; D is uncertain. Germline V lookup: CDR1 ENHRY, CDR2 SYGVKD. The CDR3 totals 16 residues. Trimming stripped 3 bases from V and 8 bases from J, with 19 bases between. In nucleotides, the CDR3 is TGTGCCATCAGTGATCCAGGCGCAGCGGTCGGAGAAAAACTGTTTTTT. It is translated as CAISDPGAAVGEKLFF.

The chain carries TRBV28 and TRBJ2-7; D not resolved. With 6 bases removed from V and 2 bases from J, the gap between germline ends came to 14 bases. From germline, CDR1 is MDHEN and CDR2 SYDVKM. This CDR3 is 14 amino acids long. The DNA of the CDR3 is TGTGCCAGCAGCCCGTCCAGGTTTACCTACGAGCAGTACTTC. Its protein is CASSPSRFTYEQYF.

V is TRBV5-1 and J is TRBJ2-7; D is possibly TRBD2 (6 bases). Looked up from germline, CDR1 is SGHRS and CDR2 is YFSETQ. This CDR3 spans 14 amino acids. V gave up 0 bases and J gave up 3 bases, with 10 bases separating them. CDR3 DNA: TGCGCCAGCAGCTTGGCCGGGGGAAACTACGAGCAGTACTTC. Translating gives CASSLAGGNYEQYF.

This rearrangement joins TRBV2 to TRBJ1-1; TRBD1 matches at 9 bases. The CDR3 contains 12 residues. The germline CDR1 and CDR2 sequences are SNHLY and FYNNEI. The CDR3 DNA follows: TGTGCTGAGACAGGGGGGAACACTGAAGCTTTCTTT. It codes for CAETGGNTEAFF.

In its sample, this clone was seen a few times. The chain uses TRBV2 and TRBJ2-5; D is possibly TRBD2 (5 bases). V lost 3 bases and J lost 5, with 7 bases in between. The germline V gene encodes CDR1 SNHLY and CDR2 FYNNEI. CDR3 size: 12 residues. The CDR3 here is CASSEEVETQYF. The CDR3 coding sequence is TGTGCCAGCAGTGAGGAGGTGGAGACCCAGTACTTC. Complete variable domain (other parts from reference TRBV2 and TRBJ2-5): EPEVTQTPSHQVTQMGQEVILRCVPISNHLYFYWYRQILGQKVEFLVSFYNNEISEKSEIFDDQFSVERPDGSNFTLKIRSTKLEDSAMYFCASSEEVETQYFGPGTRLLVL.

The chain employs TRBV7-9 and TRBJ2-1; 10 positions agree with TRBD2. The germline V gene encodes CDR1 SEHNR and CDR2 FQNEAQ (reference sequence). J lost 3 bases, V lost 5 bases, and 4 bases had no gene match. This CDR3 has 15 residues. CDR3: CASSPSGSLYNEQFF. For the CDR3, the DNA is TGTGCCAGCAGCCCTAGCGGGAGCCTCTACAATGAGCAGTTCTTC.

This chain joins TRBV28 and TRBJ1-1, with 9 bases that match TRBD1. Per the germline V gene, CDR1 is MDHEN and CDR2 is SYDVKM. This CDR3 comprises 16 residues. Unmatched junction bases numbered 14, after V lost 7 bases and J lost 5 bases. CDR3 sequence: CASNPPWGQGGTEAFF. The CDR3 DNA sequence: TGTGCCAGCAACCCCCCATGGGGACAGGGCGGAACTGAAGCTTTCTTT.

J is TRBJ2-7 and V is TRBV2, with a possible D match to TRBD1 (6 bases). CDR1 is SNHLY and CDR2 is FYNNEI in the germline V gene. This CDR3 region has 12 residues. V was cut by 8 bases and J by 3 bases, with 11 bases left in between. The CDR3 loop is CASGGGLYEQYF. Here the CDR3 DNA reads TGTGCCAGCGGGGGCGGGCTCTACGAGCAGTACTTC.

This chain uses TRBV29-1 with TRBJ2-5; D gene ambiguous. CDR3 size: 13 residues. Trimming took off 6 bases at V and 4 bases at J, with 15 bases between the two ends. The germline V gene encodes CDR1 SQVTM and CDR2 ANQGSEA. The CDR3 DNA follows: TGCAGCGTAGCCAGACTGGGTCGAGAGACCCAGTACTTC. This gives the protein CSVARLGRETQYF.

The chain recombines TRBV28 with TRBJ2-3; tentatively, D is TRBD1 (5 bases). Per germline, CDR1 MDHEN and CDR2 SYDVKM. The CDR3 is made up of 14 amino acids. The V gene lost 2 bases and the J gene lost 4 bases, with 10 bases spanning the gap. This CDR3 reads CASSLVAGPDTQYF. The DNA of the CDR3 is TGTGCCAGCAGTTTAGTGGCAGGGCCAGATACGCAGTATTTT.

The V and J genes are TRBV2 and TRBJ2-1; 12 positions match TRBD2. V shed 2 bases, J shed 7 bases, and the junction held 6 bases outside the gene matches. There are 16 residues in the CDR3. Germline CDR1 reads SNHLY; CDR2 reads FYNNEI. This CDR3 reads CASSESGTSGQNEQFF. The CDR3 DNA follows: TGTGCCAGCAGTGAATCCGGGACTAGCGGGCAAAATGAGCAGTTCTTC.